The entry below gives a single T cell receptor (beta chain) sequence along with its context. This sample is part of a study of T cells after yellow fever vaccination. In TCRdb, the 5' RACE reads were re-called with MiXCR into one record per CDR3 protein. The table has a few hundred thousand distinct CDR3 sequences, roughly 9.4% seen once. Germline loops: CDR1 DFQATT, CDR2 SNEGSKA (reference sequence). The CDR3 totals 15 residues. V gave up 3 bases and J gave up 3 bases; unmatched junction bases: 9. This sequence joins TRBV20-1 and TRBJ2-7, with TRBD2 matching 9 bases. This TCR was sampled from a man in his late teens or twenties who received the YFV17D yellow fever vaccine. Sequenced material: PBMCs, taken on the day of the first yellow fever vaccination. The CDR3 DNA reads TGCAGTGCTAGGCTAGCGGGGTTGGGGTTCTACGAGCAGTACTTC. It encodes CSARLAGLGFYEQYF.